This passage covers 15 T cell receptor beta chains from one sample sequenced in a study of blood T cell repertoires in COVID-19. Generated by immunoSEQ multiplex PCR, the TCRdb table keeps only in-frame clones and is missing some. The sample lists about 220,000 clones, around 86% seen once, with 4% to 5.5% in the top ten. Specimen: peripheral blood. All receptors derive from a human donor in a cohort sampled during active COVID-19.

The chain carries TRBV7-3 and TRBJ2-2; the match to TRBD2 covers 15 bases. With 6 bases clipped from V and 4 bases from J, the junction kept 6 bases outside the gene matches. The CDR3 runs to 17 residues. Per germline, CDR1 SGHTA and CDR2 FQGTGA. The chain's CDR3 is CASRERGLAGGTGELFF. The CDR3 bases are TGTGCCAGCAGGGAAAGGGGACTAGCGGGAGGCACCGGGGAGCTGTTTTTT. Full variable domain (missing parts from reference TRBV7-3 and TRBJ2-2): GAGVSQTPSNKVTEKGKYVELRCDPISGHTALYWYRQSLGQGPEFLIYFQGTGAADDSGLPNDRFFAVRPEGSVSTLKIQRTERGDSAVYLCASRERGLAGGTGELFFGEGSRLTVL.

This clone turned up a few times. J is TRBJ2-6 and V is TRBV29-1; D is ambiguous. The germline V gene has CDR1 SQVTM and CDR2 ANQGSEA. The CDR3 covers 13 residues. V was cut by 5 bases and J by 3 bases, with 8 bases left in between. Here the CDR3 DNA reads TGCAGCGTTCAAGCAGGTGGGGCCAACGTCCTGACTTTC. It translates to CSVQAGGANVLTF.

This clone occurred once. The chain recombines TRBV6-1 with TRBJ2-7, with D possibly TRBD2 on 5 matching bases. Germline CDR1 reads MNHNS; CDR2 reads SASEGT. Trimming took off 0 bases at V and 1 base at J, with 13 bases between the two ends. The CDR3 extends over 16 amino acids. The CDR3 DNA is TGTGCCAGCAGTGAAGCCCCCTCAAGAGGGTCCTACGAGCAGTACTTC. Its translation is CASSEAPSRGSYEQYF.

The V call is TRBV7-2, the J call TRBJ1-2, with 7 bases identical to TRBD1. The CDR3 has 14 amino acids. The V and J ends lost 5 bases and 5 bases, in that order; junction bases with no gene match: 8. Germline CDR1 is SGHTA and CDR2 is FQGNSA. Written as DNA, the CDR3 is TGTGCCAGCAGCGCCGACAGGGTCCGGTATGGCTACACCTTC. This gives the protein CASSADRVRYGYTF.

V usage is TRBV4-2 and J usage is TRBJ2-2; a weak D match, TRBD2 (6 bases). The CDR3 totals 15 residues. Per the germline V gene, CDR1 is LGHNA and CDR2 is YNFKEQ. Between the trimmed V and J ends, which lost 0 bases and 5 bases, there was a span of 10 bases. The CDR3 region is CASSQDVGGTGELFF. The CDR3 DNA reads as TGTGCCAGCAGCCAAGATGTGGGAGGAACCGGGGAGCTGTTTTTT.

The chain couples TRBV18 to TRBJ1-4; 9 nucleotides match TRBD1. Trimming took 3 bases from V and 7 from J; bases not matched to a gene: 6. Germline CDR1 reads KGHSH; CDR2 reads LQKENI. The CDR3 contains 15 residues. As DNA, the CDR3 is TGTGCCAGCTCACCCCAGACAGGGGGAGGTGAAAAACTGTTTTTT. Its protein product is CASSPQTGGGEKLFF. The full variable domain, its missing parts supplied by reference TRBV18 and TRBJ1-4, is NAGVMQNPRHLVRRRGQEARLRCSPMKGHSHVYWYRQLPEEGLKFMVYLQKENIIDESGMPKERFSAEFPKEGPSILRIQQVVRGDSAAYFCASSPQTGGGEKLFFGSGTQLSVL.

This chain joins TRBV7-9 and TRBJ2-5; 8 bases match TRBD1. With V trimmed by 1 base and J by 5 bases, 3 bases remained unmatched. In germline, CDR1 is SEHNR, CDR2 FQNEAQ (reference sequence). This CDR3 is 14 amino acids long. The CDR3 sequence: CASSLGRGRETQYF. The CDR3 nucleotides are TGTGCCAGCAGCTTAGGCAGGGGGCGGGAGACCCAGTACTTC.

V gene TRBV24-1 combines with J gene TRBJ2-7, with 7 bases matching TRBD1. CDR3 length equals 16 residues. After removal of 4 bases from V and 2 bases from J, the junction contained 10 bases not matched to a gene. Per germline, CDR1 KGHDR and CDR2 SFDVKD. CDR3 bases: TGTGCCACCAGTGACGAACGGACAGGACCAACCTACGAGCAGTACTTC. Translating it yields CATSDERTGPTYEQYF.

V and J are TRBV19 and TRBJ2-1; D ambiguous. Trimming took off 1 base at V and 0 bases at J, with 7 bases between the two ends. This CDR3 contains 15 residues. From germline, CDR1 is LNHDA and CDR2 SQIVND (reference sequence). CDR3 sequence reads: CASSIGRSSYNEQFF. CDR3 DNA sequence: TGTGCCAGTAGTATAGGTAGGAGCTCCTACAATGAGCAGTTCTTC.

The chain's CDR3 is CASSFQGRNTEAFF. As DNA, the CDR3 is TGTGCCAGCAGTTTTCAGGGTCGGAACACTGAAGCTTTCTTT. This chain joins TRBV27 and TRBJ1-1, with a tentative D call TRBD1 (5 bases). Trimming removed 3 bases from V and 1 base from J, with 9 bases in between. The CDR3 is made up of 14 amino acids. The germline CDR1 and CDR2 sequences are MNHEY and SMNVEV (reference sequence).

The rearrangement joins TRBV5-1 to TRBJ1-4; 9 bases agree with TRBD1. CDR1 is SGHRS, CDR2 YFSETQ, per germline. Unmatched junction bases numbered 12, after V lost 4 bases and J lost 8 bases. The CDR3 length is 16 residues. The CDR3, as DNA: TGCGCCAGCAGCCCCGGGAGGGGGACAGGGAACGAAAAACTGTTTTTT. Translated: CASSPGRGTGNEKLFF.

The CDR3 bases are TGTGCCAGCAGCCAAGATCCGGGACTAGCGACAAACGAGCAGTACTTC. Translated, it gives CASSQDPGLATNEQYF. The chain links TRBV3-1 (or the pseudogene TRBV3-2) to TRBJ2-7; 10 bases are a match to TRBD2. The V gene's germline CDR1 is LGHDT and CDR2 YNNKEL (reference sequence). J was trimmed by 5 bases and V by 0 bases; bases with no gene match: 7. The CDR3 is 16 residues long.

This clone was recorded a few times. The V and J genes are TRBV7-2 and TRBJ2-3; unclear D gene. The germline V and J ends were trimmed by 4 bases and 9 bases, with 11 bases remaining between them. Per germline, CDR1 SGHTA and CDR2 FQGNSA. The CDR3 is 12 amino acids. The CDR3 bases are TGTGCCAGCAGCTCAATTCAATCCACGCAGTATTTT. Translated: CASSSIQSTQYF.

This clone has a handful of counts. V is TRBV7-8 and J is TRBJ2-7, with D possibly TRBD1 on 6 matching bases. The V gene lost 1 base and the J gene lost 1 base, with 11 bases spanning the gap. The CDR3 runs to 15 residues. In germline, CDR1 is SGHVS, CDR2 FQNEAQ. The CDR3 loop reads CASSLDGTTSYEQYF. The CDR3 DNA reads TGTGCCAGCAGCTTAGACGGGACAACTTCCTACGAGCAGTACTTC.

The chain is built from TRBV15 and TRBJ2-5, with 8 nucleotides matching TRBD2. Germline-derived CDR1 and CDR2 are LNHNV and YYDKDF (reference sequence). V dropped 6 bases and J dropped 3; count of bases not matched to a gene: 15. This CDR3 comprises 17 residues. This CDR3 is CATSRVLGPRGEETQYF. As DNA, the CDR3 is TGTGCCACCAGTCGCGTTTTGGGACCGCGGGGGGAAGAGACCCAGTACTTC.